The 23 T cell receptor beta chains reported below all come from one sample, sequenced in a study of blood T cell repertoires in COVID-19. Sequencing was performed with immunoSEQ multiplex PCR; in TCRdb, only in-frame clones are kept and a portion is missing. The sample yields a few hundred thousand clones, around 87% seen once. What was sequenced was peripheral blood. These receptors all stem from a man between 45 and 60 years old with active or convalescent COVID-19.

V usage is TRBV15 and J usage is TRBJ2-1; a possible D gene is TRBD1 (5 bases). The germline V gene has CDR1 LNHNV and CDR2 YYDKDF (reference sequence). The V gene lost 3 bases and the J gene lost 5 bases, with 14 bases spanning the gap. This CDR3 is built from 15 residues. CDR3 loop: CATSSQVSGNNEQFF. In nucleotides, the CDR3 is TGTGCCACCAGCAGCCAGGTTTCAGGGAACAATGAGCAGTTCTTC.

This clone was seen only once. The genes are TRBV20-1 and TRBJ1-2, with a weak D call TRBD1 (5 bases). This CDR3 has 14 amino acids. Trimming took 3 bases from V and 1 from J, leaving 12 bases between them. Per germline, CDR1 DFQATT and CDR2 SNEGSKA (reference sequence). In DNA, the CDR3 is TGCAGTGCTAGTAAACTCGACAGTAACTATGGCTACACCTTC. This encodes CSASKLDSNYGYTF.

This clone turned up a few times. J is TRBJ2-7 and V is TRBV18; D is ambiguous. Trimming took off 9 bases at V and 5 bases at J, with 5 bases between the two ends. This CDR3 comprises 9 residues. Germline loops: CDR1 KGHSH, CDR2 LQKENI. CDR3 DNA: TGTGCCAGTCGGGACGAGCAGTACTTC. Protein product: CASRDEQYF.

This chain links TRBV5-1 with TRBJ1-4, with 7 bases that match TRBD1. V was clipped by 3 bases and J by 8 bases; unmatched bases: 10. The CDR3 is 15 residues long. Germline V gene data show CDR1 as SGHRS and CDR2 as YFSETQ. The CDR3, as DNA: TGCGCCAGCAGCTCCGGACAGGCAAGGGAGGAAAAACTGTTTTTT. Translating gives CASSSGQAREEKLFF.

The rearrangement joins TRBV29-1 to TRBJ1-2; 11 nucleotides line up with TRBD1. The CDR3 has 13 residues. Unmatched junction bases numbered 3, after V lost 6 bases and J lost 3 bases. The germline gives CDR1 SQVTM, CDR2 ANQGSEA. Here the CDR3 DNA reads TGCAGCGTCAGGACAGGGGGCGACTATGGCTACACCTTC. It codes for CSVRTGGDYGYTF.

The rearrangement joins TRBV9 to TRBJ1-1; 8 bases align to TRBD1. This CDR3 comprises 15 residues. The trim removed 3 bases at V and 4 bases at J, leaving 8 bases unmatched. Germline V CDR1 and CDR2: SGDLS, YYNGEE. The CDR3 loop reads CASSAVGQVSTEAFF. The CDR3 bases are TGTGCCAGCAGCGCCGTGGGACAGGTTAGCACTGAAGCTTTCTTT.

This rearrangement joins TRBV27 to TRBJ1-5; TRBD1 might be the D (5 bases). The ends were cut back, 4 bases at V and 7 bases at J, with 17 bases in the middle. This CDR3 region has 15 residues. Germline CDR1 reads MNHEY; CDR2 reads SMNVEV (reference sequence). CDR3 loop: CASSSGYRYRQPQHF. The CDR3 region has the DNA TGTGCCAGCAGTTCGGGCTACAGGTATCGACAGCCCCAGCATTTT.

The chain joins TRBV12-3 or TRBV12-4 to TRBJ2-6; D is unresolved. The CDR3 extends over 13 amino acids. With 3 bases removed from V and 3 bases from J, the gap between germline ends came to 3 bases. Here the CDR3 DNA reads TGTGCCAGCAGTTTCGTTGGGGCCAACGTCCTGACTTTC. It translates to CASSFVGANVLTF.

The gene calls are TRBV5-1 and TRBJ1-1, with D uncertain. CDR3 size: 14 residues. Germline values: CDR1 SGHRS, CDR2 YFSETQ. V was shortened by 0 bases and J by 4 bases, with 10 bases between the two germline ends. CDR3 sequence (DNA): TGCGCCAGCAGCTTGGAATTCACGGTCACTGAAGCTTTCTTT. Translated: CASSLEFTVTEAFF.

The gene calls are TRBV7-3 and TRBJ2-3; TRBD2 might be the D (5 bases). Looked up from germline, CDR1 is SGHTA and CDR2 is FQGTGA. The CDR3 is 14 amino acids. The V gene lost 2 bases and the J gene lost 5 bases, with 11 bases spanning the gap. Written as DNA, the CDR3 is TGTGCCAGCAGCTTACGGGGTGTTATAGATACGCAGTATTTT. Translating it yields CASSLRGVIDTQYF.

A single count supports this clone. The V gene is TRBV14, the J gene TRBJ2-5; 12 bases agree with TRBD2. Per germline, CDR1 SGHDN and CDR2 FVKESK. The CDR3 length is 16 residues. The V and J ends lost 1 base and 1 base, in that order; junction bases with no gene match: 1. CDR3 coding DNA: TGTGCCAGCAGCCAAGGGACTAGCGGGACCCAAGAGACCCAGTACTTC. It codes for CASSQGTSGTQETQYF.

V is TRBV10-3 and J is TRBJ2-1; 7 bases fit TRBD2. This CDR3 is built from 14 residues. J gave up 4 bases and V 4 bases, and 4 bases lay outside the gene matches. Per germline, CDR1 ENHRY and CDR2 SYGVKD. The CDR3 region has the DNA TGTGCCATCAGTGGGGGGGAGGGTTACAATGAGCAGTTCTTC. Its protein is CAISGGEGYNEQFF.

This clone was counted once. The gene calls are TRBV28 and TRBJ2-3; 8 nucleotides match TRBD1. The CDR3 extends over 15 amino acids. In germline, CDR1 is MDHEN, CDR2 SYDVKM. The ends lost 8 bases at V and 6 bases at J; junction bases unmatched: 13. CDR3 sequence reads: CASLTGGTSRDTQYF. CDR3 nucleotide sequence: TGTGCCAGCTTAACAGGGGGGACCTCGAGGGATACGCAGTATTTT.

This clone was found a few times. The rearrangement links TRBV7-2 to TRBJ1-1; 8 positions agree with TRBD1. CDR1 SGHTA and CDR2 FQGNSA come from the germline V gene. CDR3 length equals 14 residues. The V gene end was trimmed by 8 bases and the J gene end by 5 bases; junction bases not matched to a gene: 10. The CDR3 loop reads CASLPQGARTEAFF. DNA of the CDR3: TGTGCCAGCTTACCGCAGGGGGCGCGTACTGAAGCTTTCTTT.

The rearrangement links TRBV30 to TRBJ1-6, with a weak D call TRBD1 (6 bases). There are 14 residues in the CDR3. V lost 0 bases, J lost 7 bases, and 10 bases lay in between. CDR1 and CDR2 from the germline V gene are GTSNPN and SVGIG (reference sequence). The CDR3 protein is CAWSVTGTNSPLHF. In nucleotides, the CDR3 is TGTGCCTGGAGTGTGACAGGCACAAATTCACCCCTCCACTTT.

For this clone: The sample contains more than one DNA sequence encoding this CDR3. V and J are TRBV18 and TRBJ1-1; perhaps TRBD1 as D (5 bases). Trimming took 2 bases from V and 5 from J, leaving 12 bases between them. The CDR3 consists of 14 residues. The V gene's germline CDR1 is KGHSH and CDR2 LQKENI. Here the CDR3 DNA reads TGTGCCAGCTCACCAACGGGGGGGGATACTGAAGCTTTCTTT. Its protein product is CASSPTGGDTEAFF.

This clone has more than one count but fewer than ten. The chain recombines TRBV11-2 with TRBJ2-7, with D perhaps matching TRBD2 (6 bases). V dropped 1 base and J dropped 3 bases, with 10 bases sitting between them. This CDR3 is 14 amino acids long. Germline CDR1 reads SGHAT; CDR2 reads FQNNGV. This chain's CDR3 is CASSLVGGDYEQYF. The CDR3 DNA sequence: TGTGCCAGCAGCTTAGTCGGGGGAGACTACGAGCAGTACTTC.

Concerning this clone: Its ends do not fully match the called genes, so a read error is possible. The V gene is TRBV4-1, the J gene TRBJ2-1, with 9 bases that match TRBD2. The germline CDR1 and CDR2 sequences are MGHRA and YSYEKL. The CDR3 contains 15 residues. For the CDR3, the DNA is TGCGCCAGCAGGCAAGTAGCGGGAGTCAGGAATGAGCAGTTCTTC. It is translated as CASRQVAGVRNEQFF.

The rearrangement links TRBV30 to TRBJ2-7; TRBD1 matches at 9 bases. J was trimmed by 0 bases and V by 0 bases; bases with no gene match: 6. The germline V gene has CDR1 GTSNPN and CDR2 SVGIG (reference sequence). The CDR3 runs 16 residues. The CDR3 DNA reads as TGTGCCTGGAGTGTACGGACAGGGGTCCCCTCCTACGAGCAGTACTTC. Protein: CAWSVRTGVPSYEQYF.

This chain links TRBV6-6 with TRBJ1-2, with unresolved D. In germline, CDR1 is MNHNY, CDR2 SVGAGI (reference sequence). V lost 5 bases and J 1 base, leaving 29 bases between the germline ends. The length of the CDR3 is 20 residues. CDR3 bases: TGTGCCAGCAGTCCCCTCAAGGGCACGGACTGGTATCCTCTTAACTATGGCTACACCTTC. Translated: CASSPLKGTDWYPLNYGYTF.

The chain couples TRBV6-6 to TRBJ1-1; tentatively, D is TRBD1 (5 bases). Deletions cut 6 bases from V and 0 bases from J, with 11 bases between. This CDR3 has 14 residues. Germline CDR1 MNHNY, CDR2 SVGAGI (reference sequence). The CDR3 DNA reads TGTGCCAGCAGAACGGACACCATGAACACTGAAGCTTTCTTT. Encoded protein: CASRTDTMNTEAFF.

The chain carries TRBV24-1 and TRBJ1-4; D is possibly TRBD1 (6 bases). The CDR3 covers 16 residues. Germline V lookup: CDR1 KGHDR, CDR2 SFDVKD. Trimming left V 3 bases short and J 7 bases short, with 17 bases between. The DNA for the CDR3 is TGTGCCACCAGTGATCCGAAGACAGGAGGAATTGAAAAACTGTTTTTT. Translation gives CATSDPKTGGIEKLFF.

The chain joins TRBV9 to TRBJ2-7, with D possibly matching TRBD2 (7 bases). Germline-derived CDR1 and CDR2 are SGDLS and YYNGEE. This CDR3 region has 15 residues. Trimming took off 4 bases at V and 4 bases at J, with 18 bases between the two ends. CDR3 bases: TGTGCCAGCAGCCCCCAGGGGCAGGGAGGGTACGAGCAGTACTTC. Residues: CASSPQGQGGYEQYF.